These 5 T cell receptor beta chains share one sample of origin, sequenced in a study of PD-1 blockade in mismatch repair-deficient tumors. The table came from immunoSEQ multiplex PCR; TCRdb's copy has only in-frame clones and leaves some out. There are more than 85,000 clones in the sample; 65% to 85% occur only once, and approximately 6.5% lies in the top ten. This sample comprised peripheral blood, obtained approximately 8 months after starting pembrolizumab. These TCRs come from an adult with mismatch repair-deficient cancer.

In nucleotides, the CDR3 is TGTGCCAGCAGCTTAGATCGGGACAACTATGGCTACACCTTC. Amino acids: CASSLDRDNYGYTF. The genes are TRBV7-2 and TRBJ1-2; maybe TRBD1 (5 bases). CDR3 length: 14 amino acids. V was shortened by 1 base and J by 2 bases, with 8 bases between the two germline ends. In germline, CDR1 is SGHTA, CDR2 FQGNSA. Looking up the rest from reference TRBV7-2 and TRBJ1-2 gives the full variable domain: GAGVSQSPSNKVTEKGKDVELRCDPISGHTALYWYRQSLGQGLEFLIYFQGNSAPDKSGLPSDRFSAERTGGSVSTLTIQRTQQEDSAVYLCASSLDRDNYGYTFGSGTRLTVV.

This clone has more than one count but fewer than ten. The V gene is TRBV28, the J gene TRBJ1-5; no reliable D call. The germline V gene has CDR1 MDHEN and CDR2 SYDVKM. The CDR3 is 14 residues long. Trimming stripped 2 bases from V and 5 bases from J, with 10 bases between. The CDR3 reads CASSLRDGHQPQHF. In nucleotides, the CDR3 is TGTGCCAGCAGTTTAAGGGATGGGCATCAGCCCCAGCATTTT.

Here the CDR3 DNA reads TGTGCCAGCAGGGGGTTCGGGACAGCCTATGGCTACACCTTC. Amino acid sequence: CASRGFGTAYGYTF. V is TRBV28 and J is TRBJ1-2; 7 bases agree with TRBD1. This CDR3 is 14 amino acids long. The junction had 8 bases not matched to a gene; V was cut back by 6 bases and J by 4 bases. Germline values: CDR1 MDHEN, CDR2 SYDVKM.

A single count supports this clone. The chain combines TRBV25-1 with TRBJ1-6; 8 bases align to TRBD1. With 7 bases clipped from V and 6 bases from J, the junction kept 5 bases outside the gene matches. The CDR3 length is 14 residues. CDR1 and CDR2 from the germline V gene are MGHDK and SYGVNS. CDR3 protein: CASNAGGSNSPLHF. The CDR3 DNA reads TGTGCCAGCAACGCAGGGGGCAGTAATTCACCCCTCCACTTT. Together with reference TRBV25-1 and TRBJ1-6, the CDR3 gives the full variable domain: EADIYQTPRYLVIGTGKKITLECSQTMGHDKMYWYQQDPGMELHLIHYSYGVNSTEKGDLSSESTVSRIRTEHFPLTLESARPSHTSQYLCASNAGGSNSPLHFGNGTRLTVT.

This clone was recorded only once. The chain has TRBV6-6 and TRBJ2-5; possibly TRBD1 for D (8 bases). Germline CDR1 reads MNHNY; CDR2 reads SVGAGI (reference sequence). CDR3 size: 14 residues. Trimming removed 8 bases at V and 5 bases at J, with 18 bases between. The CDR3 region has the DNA TGTGCCAGCCGCGGGGGACAGGTTGTTGAGACCCAGTACTTC. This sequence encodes CASRGGQVVETQYF.